Listed below are T cell receptor beta chains from one sample, sequenced in a study of blood T cell repertoires in COVID-19. Some clones are missing from TCRdb's copy, which holds only in-frame ones; the method was immunoSEQ multiplex PCR. The table has 200,000 to 300,000 clones, 80% to 90% seen once. Sequencing was carried out using peripheral blood. Receptors originate from a man under 40 with active or convalescent COVID-19. CDR3s include the opening cysteine and the closing phenylalanine or tryptophan. A D gene is named only where the DNA matches it firmly. Size is omitted from some rows. Given values are once, few, many or a class for expanded clones.

>.|.|TRBJ1-2|TRBV20-1
TGCAGTGCTAGTCGGCAGAGCGACTATGGCTACACCTTC
CSASRQSDYGYTF
>many|.|TRBJ1-2|TRBV18
TGTGCCAGCTCACCGGACGGGATTGCGGGTGGCTACACCTTC
CASSPDGIAGGYTF
>.|TRBD1|TRBJ1-5|TRBV18
TGTGCCAGCTCACGAGGACAGGGGGACATTTATAGCAATCAGCCCCAGCATTTT
CASSRGQGDIYSNQPQHF
>.|TRBD2|TRBJ2-5|TRBV30
TGTGCCTGGACCACTGGGGGAGGGGAGACCCAGTACTTC
CAWTTGGGETQYF
>once|.|TRBJ1-1|TRBV6-1
TGTGCCAGCAGTGAATCAGGAAGGGGTATAGCTTTCTTT
CASSESGRGIAFF
>.|TRBD2|TRBJ2-7|TRBV2
TGTGCCAGCATGTTGCGGGGGGGCTCCTACGAGCAGTACTTC
CASMLRGGSYEQYF
>.|TRBD1|TRBJ2-7|TRBV7-2
TGTGCCAGCAGCTTAGTAGGGACAGGGGGTTCGTGGGAGCAGTACTTC
CASSLVGTGGSWEQYF
>.|TRBD2|TRBJ2-5|TRBV11-2
TGTGCCAGCAGCCCTAGCGGGGAGGTCCGGGAGACCCAGTACTTC
CASSPSGEVRETQYF
>.|TRBD2|TRBJ2-3|TRBV6-4
TGTGCCAGCTCGCCCAGGGCGCTAGCGGCTATTAGCACAGATACGCAGTATTTT
CASSPRALAAISTDTQYF
>.|TRBD1|TRBJ2-7|TRBV20-1
TGCAGTGCTAGTCTCCCGACAGGGGATTACGAGCAGTACTTC
CSASLPTGDYEQYF
>once|.|TRBJ2-3|TRBV12-3/TRBV12-4
TGTGCCAGCAGCCTATCGGGGAGGGATACGCAGTATTTT
CASSLSGRDTQYF
>.|.|TRBJ2-3|TRBV5-6
TGTGCCAGCAGAGGGGGGGATTTTGCGGATACGCAGTATTTT
CASRGGDFADTQYF
>.|.|TRBJ1-2|TRBV15
TGTGCCACCAGCAGAGATCGGAGGGACCCACGCTACACCTTC
CATSRDRRDPRYTF
>.|.|TRBJ1-5|TRBV21-1
TGTGCCAGAACGACAGGGGGCAGGCAGCCCCAGCATTTT
CARTTGGRQPQHF
>.|.|TRBJ2-1|TRBV29-1
TGCAGCGTCTTACTAGATGGGAGTGAGCAGTTCTTC
CSVLLDGSEQFF
>.|.|TRBJ1-3|TRBV6-1
TGTGCCAGCAGTGAAGCGAGTGAGAGTGGAAACACCATATATTTT
CASSEASESGNTIYF
>.|.|TRBJ1-5|TRBV12-3/TRBV12-4
TGTGCCAGCAGTTTCCAGGGCAATCAGCCCCAGCATTTT
CASSFQGNQPQHF
>few|.|TRBJ1-5|TRBV19
TGTGCCAGTAGTATAGTAGGAGGCGTAAGCAATCAGCCCCAGCATTTT
CASSIVGGVSNQPQHF
>.|.|TRBJ1-3|TRBV4-1
TGCGCCAGCAGCGCGACTGTAAGCTCTGGAAACACCATATATTTT
CASSATVSSGNTIYF
>once|.|TRBJ2-2|TRBV6-6
TGTGCCAGCAGTTACTCGGGGCAGGGGAACACCGGGGAGCTGTTTTTT
CASSYSGQGNTGELFF
>.|.|TRBJ2-7|TRBV4-3
TGCGCCAGCAGCGAAGGTAGCGGATTCTCCTACGAGCAGTACTTC
CASSEGSGFSYEQYF
>.|.|TRBJ1-1|TRBV27
TGTGCCAGCACCCCCCGTGGCAGGGCCGGGAACACTGAAGCTTTCTTT
CASTPRGRAGNTEAFF
>.|TRBD1|TRBJ1-6|TRBV5-1
TGCGCCAGCAGCAGACAGGGGCAGGATAATTCACCCCTCCACTTT
CASSRQGQDNSPLHF
>.|TRBD1|TRBJ1-5|TRBV7-9
TGTGCCAGCAGCCAGGCGCGACAGGGACAGGCGGCCCAGCATTTT
CASSQARQGQAAQHF
>.|TRBD1|TRBJ1-3|TRBV4-3
TGCGCCAGCAGCCGAACCGGGACAGGAGGAAACACCATATATTTT
CASSRTGTGGNTIYF
>once|.|TRBJ2-7|TRBV7-9
TGTGCCAGCAGCTTAGTGGGACTCTGGGTTAGCTCCTACGAGCAGTACTTC
CASSLVGLWVSSYEQYF
>.|.|TRBJ2-7|TRBV7-9
TGTGCCAGCAGCTTATCTGAGCAAACCTACGAGCAGTACTTC
CASSLSEQTYEQYF
>.|TRBD1|TRBJ1-2|TRBV4-3
TGCGCCAGCAGCCAAGAACTAAGCGACAGGGGGCGAGGCGGCTACACCTTC
CASSQELSDRGRGGYTF
>.|TRBD1|TRBJ1-2|TRBV7-9
TGTGCCAGCAGCGCTGACAGGGGTCGGGACTATGGCTACACCTTC
CASSADRGRDYGYTF
>.|TRBD1|TRBJ2-7|TRBV2
TGTGCCAGCAGTGCCTTTTGGGACAGCTCCTACGAGCAGTACTTC
CASSAFWDSSYEQYF
>once|.|TRBJ1-5|TRBV7-2
TGTGCCAGCAGCTTTGGGAGGTCTAGCAATCAGCCCCAGCATTTT
CASSFGRSSNQPQHF
>.|TRBD2|TRBJ2-7|TRBV4-2
TGTGCCAGCAGCCCGCTAAGCGGCGGGGGGACGTACGAGCAGTACTTC
CASSPLSGGGTYEQYF
>.|TRBD1|TRBJ2-1|TRBV18
TGTGCCAGCTCACGGGCCGGGACAGGTGACGGTGAGCAGTTCTTC
CASSRAGTGDGEQFF
>.|TRBD2|TRBJ2-3|TRBV18
TGTGCCAGCTCAGCTCTAGCGGGGGGGCCCGCAGATACGCAGTATTTT
CASSALAGGPADTQYF
>.|.|TRBJ1-1|TRBV6-6
TGTGCCAGCAGTAACCCGAACAGAAACACTGAAGCTTTCTTT
CASSNPNRNTEAFF
>.|.|TRBJ1-1|TRBV19
TGTGCCAGTACCACCCCGGGAGGGCAAGCTTTCTTT
CASTTPGGQAFF
>.|TRBD2|TRBJ2-5|TRBV19
TGTGCCAGTAGTATAGCGGAGCGGGGGCCTCAAGAGACCCAGTACTTC
CASSIAERGPQETQYF
>few|.|TRBJ1-2|TRBV11-2
TGTGCCAGCAGCCCACGACAGCAGTCGTGGGGCTACACCTTC
CASSPRQQSWGYTF
>.|TRBD1|TRBJ2-3|TRBV24-1
TGTGCCACCAGTTCGAGGGGGCATAGTAAGGATACGCAGTATTTT
CATSSRGHSKDTQYF
>.|.|TRBJ1-1|TRBV6-5
TGTGCCACCGTCCGCTCCACAGGAACGGCCACTGAAGCTTTCTTT
CATVRSTGTATEAFF
>.|TRBD2|TRBJ2-1|TRBV6-8
TGTGCCAGCAGTTCCAACTTGACTAGCGGGGGGGCTAGGGAGCAGTTCTTC
CASSSNLTSGGAREQFF
>.|TRBD1|TRBJ1-4|TRBV19
TGTGCCAGTAATGCAGGGGGCAGGAGGAAACTGTTTTTT
CASNAGGRRKLFF
>.|TRBD2|TRBJ2-2|TRBV7-6
TGTGCCAGCAGCTTAACTAGCGGGGCGAACACCGGGGAGCTGTTTTTT
CASSLTSGANTGELFF
>once|.|TRBJ2-7|TRBV9
TGTGCCAGCAGCCTTAGCCCATTCTACGAGCAGTACTTC
CASSLSPFYEQYF
>.|TRBD1|TRBJ1-2|TRBV3-1/TRBV3-2
TGTGCCAGCAGCCCTTCGGACAGGACTAACTATGGCTACACCTTC
CASSPSDRTNYGYTF
>.|.|TRBJ1-3|TRBV15
TGTGCCACCAGCAGAGATCTGGGCAGCCGAAACACCATATATTTT
CATSRDLGSRNTIYF
>once|.|TRBJ2-5|TRBV11-2
TGTGCCAGCAGCTTAGCTGGGCCCCAAGAGACCCAGTACTTC
CASSLAGPQETQYF
>once|.|TRBJ1-1|TRBV7-8
TGTGCCAGCAGCGTAACAGGGCCCAACACTGAAGCTTTCTTT
CASSVTGPNTEAFF
>.|TRBD2|TRBJ2-3|TRBV29-1
TGCAGCGCCCGGACTAGCGCGGGGGATACGCAGTATTTT
CSARTSAGDTQYF
>.|TRBD1|TRBJ1-1|TRBV5-1
TGCGCCAGCAGCTTGAACCCGGGACAGTTTCTGAACACTGAAGCTTTCTTT
CASSLNPGQFLNTEAFF
>few|.|TRBJ1-1|TRBV6-5
TGTGCCAGCAGCAGGGGTGTGGAGGAAGCTTTCTTT
CASSRGVEEAFF
>once|TRBD2|TRBJ2-5|TRBV5-4
TGTGCCAGCAGCTTTCGACTAGCGGGGGGCCAAGAGACCCAGTACTTC
CASSFRLAGGQETQYF
>.|.|TRBJ2-7|TRBV4-1
TGCGCCAGCAGCCAAGTACAGGGCGACGAGCAGTACTTC
CASSQVQGDEQYF
>.|.|TRBJ2-7|TRBV7-6
TGTGCCAGCAGCTTTTCCCGCGAGCAGTACTTC
CASSFSREQYF
>few|TRBD2|TRBJ2-1|TRBV5-4
TGTGCCAGCAGCTTGAAGCGGGGGGGTGGCAATGAGCAGTTCTTC
CASSLKRGGGNEQFF
>few|.|TRBJ1-2|TRBV20-1
TGCAGTGCTAGTAGACCAGGGGATGGCTACACCTTC
CSASRPGDGYTF
>.|.|TRBJ1-2|TRBV29-1
TGCAGCGTTGAAGTGGGGCATGGCTACACCTTC
CSVEVGHGYTF
>.|.|TRBJ1-2|TRBV7-6
TGTGCCAGCAGCTTAGGGGCAGCCCCTAACTATGGCTACACCTTC
CASSLGAAPNYGYTF
>.|TRBD2|TRBJ2-1|TRBV10-1
TGCGCCAGCAGCGAGTCATTAGCGGGGGGGCTAGATGAGCAGTTCTTC
CASSESLAGGLDEQFF